Below, 5 T cell receptor beta chains from the same sample are listed, as sequenced in a study of lymphopenia after photon versus proton radiotherapy. The table came from immunoSEQ multiplex PCR; TCRdb's copy has only in-frame clones and leaves some out. The sample carries under 20,000 clones, just over 90% recorded once. This specimen was peripheral blood, taken from a patient treated with photon-based radiotherapy. These receptor sequences come from a man aged 55 to 70 with pancreatic cancer.

The rearrangement links TRBV18 to TRBJ2-1, with TRBD2 matching 7 bases. CDR1 is KGHSH and CDR2 is LQKENI in the germline V gene. With 1 base clipped from V and 6 bases from J, the junction kept 3 bases outside the gene matches. This CDR3 comprises 14 residues. The CDR3 DNA reads as TGTGCCAGCTCACCACAGCGGGGCCCCAATGAGCAGTTCTTC. Protein: CASSPQRGPNEQFF.

The rearrangement links TRBV11-2 to TRBJ2-1; no definite D call. Germline CDR1 reads SGHAT; CDR2 reads FQNNGV. V lost 1 base and J lost 8, with 9 bases in between. This CDR3 has 13 residues. CDR3 in amino acids: CASSLGPPDEQFF. In nucleotides, the CDR3 is TGTGCCAGCAGCTTAGGACCACCCGATGAGCAGTTCTTC.

The V and J genes are TRBV20-1 and TRBJ2-1; TRBD1 might be the D (7 bases). CDR3 length equals 11 residues. The germline V gene encodes CDR1 DFQATT and CDR2 SNEGSKA (reference sequence). The V end was cut by 6 bases, the J end by 14 bases, with 17 bases between. The chain's CDR3 is CSAYSAGTEFF. Here the CDR3 DNA reads TGCAGTGCGTACTCCGCGGGGACAGAGTTCTTC.

This sequence joins TRBV5-1 and TRBJ2-7, with 7 bases lining up with TRBD2. Trimming at V came to 1 base and at J to 6 bases, leaving 10 bases not matched to a gene. The germline CDR1 and CDR2 sequences are SGHRS and YFSETQ. This CDR3 contains 15 residues. In DNA form, the CDR3 reads TGCGCCAGCAGCTTGTCGGCGGGAGCGGCTGGCGAGCAGTACTTC. It is translated as CASSLSAGAAGEQYF.

V and J are TRBV7-3 and TRBJ2-2, with TRBD1 identical over 10 bases. Per the germline V gene, CDR1 is SGHTA and CDR2 is FQGTGA. Trimming took 10 bases from V and 7 from J; bases not matched to a gene: 12. The CDR3 has 15 amino acids. The CDR3 bases are TGTGCCACGGGACGGGGACAGGGGCCGGGCGGGGAGCTGTTTTTT. Translating gives CATGRGQGPGGELFF.